This TCR beta chain is drawn from a study of glioma-infiltrating T cells. Findings and caveats of the study: Gliomas, especially low-grade, showed above-expected tissue-blood divergence; non-neoplastic patients showed below.

This CDR3 comprises 16 residues. Germline V lookup: CDR1 SGHRS, CDR2 YFSETQ. Trimming removed 4 bases from V and 3 bases from J, with 17 bases in between. By share, this clonotype ranks as medium-sized. The antigen remains unidentified. Amplification of TCR alpha and beta CDR3 regions from RNA used iRepertoire nested multiplex PCR. TCRdb re-called the multiplex PCR reads with MiXCR, one entry per CDR3 protein. The sample contains around 410 distinct CDR3 sequences, 25% to 35% of which appear only once. The chain is built from TRBV5-1 and TRBJ2-1; D gene unclear. The origin of this receptor is a human donor with low-grade glioma or glioblastoma, undergoing nonglioma brain surgery, or in good health (not recorded which). Specimen: glioma tissue, nonneoplastic brain tissue, or PBMCs (not recorded which). The CDR3 DNA follows: TGCGCCAGCAGCGCCGCAACGGACCCGGGCTACAATGAGCAGTTCTTC. It yields the protein CASSAATDPGYNEQFF. The full variable domain, with the rest looked up from reference TRBV5-1 and TRBJ2-1, is KAGVTQTPRYLIKTRGQQVTLSCSPISGHRSVSWYQQTPGQGLQFLFEYFSETQRNKGNFPGRFSGRQFSNSRSEMNVSTLELGDSALYLCASSAATDPGYNEQFFGPGTRLTVL.